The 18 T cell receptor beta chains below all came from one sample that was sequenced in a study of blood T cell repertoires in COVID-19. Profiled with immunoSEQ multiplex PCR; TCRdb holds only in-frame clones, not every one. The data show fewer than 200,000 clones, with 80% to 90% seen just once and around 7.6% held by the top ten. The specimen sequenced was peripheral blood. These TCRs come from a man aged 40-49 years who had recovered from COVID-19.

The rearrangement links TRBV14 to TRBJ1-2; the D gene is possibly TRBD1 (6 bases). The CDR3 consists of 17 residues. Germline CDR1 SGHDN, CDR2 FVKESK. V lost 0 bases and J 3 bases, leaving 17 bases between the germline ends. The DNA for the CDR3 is TGTGCCAGCAGCCAAGATAAACGGGGGGCAGGGGACTATGGCTACACCTTC. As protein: CASSQDKRGAGDYGYTF.

The CDR3 loop reads CASSLLFGDTQYF. The CDR3 bases are TGTGCCAGCAGCTTGCTATTCGGAGATACGCAGTATTTT. This rearrangement joins TRBV7-9 to TRBJ2-3; D gene ambiguous. The CDR3 length is 13 residues. Germline V gene sequence: CDR1 SEHNR, CDR2 FQNEAQ (reference sequence). V gave up 3 bases and J gave up 5 bases, with 9 bases separating them.

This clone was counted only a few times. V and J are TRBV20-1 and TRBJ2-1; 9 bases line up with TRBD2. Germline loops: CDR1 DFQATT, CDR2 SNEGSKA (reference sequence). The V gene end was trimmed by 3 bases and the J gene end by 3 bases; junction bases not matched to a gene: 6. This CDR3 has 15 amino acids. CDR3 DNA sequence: TGCAGTGCTAGTGTTTGGCGGGAGGGCTACAATGAGCAGTTCTTC. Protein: CSASVWREGYNEQFF.

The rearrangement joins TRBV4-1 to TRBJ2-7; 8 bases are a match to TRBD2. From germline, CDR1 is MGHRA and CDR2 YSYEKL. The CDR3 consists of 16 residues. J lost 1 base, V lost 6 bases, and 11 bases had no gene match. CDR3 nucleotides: TGCGCCAGCAGAGCAGGGCCAGCGGGGGATTCCTACGAGCAGTACTTC. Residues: CASRAGPAGDSYEQYF.

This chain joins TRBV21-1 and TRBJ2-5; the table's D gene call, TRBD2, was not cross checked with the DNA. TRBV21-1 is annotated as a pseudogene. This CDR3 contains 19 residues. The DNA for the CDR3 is TGTGCCAGCAGCCCAGGGAGCGGACTAGCGGGAGGTCCTCAAGAGACCCAGTACTTC. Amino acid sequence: CASSPGSGLAGGPQETQYF.

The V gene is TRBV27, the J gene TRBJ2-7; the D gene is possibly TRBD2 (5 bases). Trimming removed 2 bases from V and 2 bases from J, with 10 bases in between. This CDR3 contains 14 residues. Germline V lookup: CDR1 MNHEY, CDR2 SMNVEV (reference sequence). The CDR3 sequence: CASSLKTGTYEQYF. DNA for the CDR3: TGTGCCAGCAGTTTAAAAACGGGAACCTACGAGCAGTACTTC.

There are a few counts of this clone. CDR3 region: CASSYSGGHLFSYF. Here the CDR3 DNA reads TGTGCCAGCAGTTACTCTGGAGGGCACCTTTTCTCGTACTTC. The rearrangement joins TRBV6-2 or TRBV6-3 to TRBJ2-7, with D possibly matching TRBD2 (6 bases). CDR1 and CDR2 (germline): MNHEY, SVGEGT. V lost 0 bases and J lost 12, with 18 bases in between. This CDR3 region has 14 residues.

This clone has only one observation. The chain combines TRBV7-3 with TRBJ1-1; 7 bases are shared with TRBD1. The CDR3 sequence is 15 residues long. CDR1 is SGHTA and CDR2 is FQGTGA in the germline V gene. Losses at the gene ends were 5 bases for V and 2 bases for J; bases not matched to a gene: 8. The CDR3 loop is CASSIDGTVNTEAFF. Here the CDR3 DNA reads TGTGCCAGCAGCATCGACGGGACAGTTAACACTGAAGCTTTCTTT.

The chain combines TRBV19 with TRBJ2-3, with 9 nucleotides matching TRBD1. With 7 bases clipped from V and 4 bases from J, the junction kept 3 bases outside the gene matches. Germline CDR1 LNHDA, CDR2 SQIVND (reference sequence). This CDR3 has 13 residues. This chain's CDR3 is CASKGQGSDTQYF. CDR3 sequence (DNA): TGTGCCAGTAAGGGACAGGGTTCAGATACGCAGTATTTT.

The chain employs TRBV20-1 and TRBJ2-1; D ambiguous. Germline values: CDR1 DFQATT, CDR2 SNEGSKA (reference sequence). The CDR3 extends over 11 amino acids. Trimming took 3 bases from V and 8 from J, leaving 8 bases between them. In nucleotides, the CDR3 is TGCAGTGCTAGCACGCTATATGAGCAGTTCTTC. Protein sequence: CSASTLYEQFF.

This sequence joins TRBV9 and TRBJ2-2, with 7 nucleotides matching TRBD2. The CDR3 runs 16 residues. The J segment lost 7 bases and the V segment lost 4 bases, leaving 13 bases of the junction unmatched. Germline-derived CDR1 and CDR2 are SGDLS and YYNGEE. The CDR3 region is CASSPGLERGGGELFF. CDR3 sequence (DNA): TGTGCCAGCAGCCCAGGCCTTGAGCGGGGCGGCGGGGAGCTGTTTTTT. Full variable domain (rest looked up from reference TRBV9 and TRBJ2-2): DSGVTQTPKHLITATGQRVTLRCSPRSGDLSVYWYQQSLDQGLQFLIQYYNGEERAKGNILERFSAQQFPDLHSELNLSSLELGDSALYFCASSPGLERGGGELFFGEGSRLTVL.

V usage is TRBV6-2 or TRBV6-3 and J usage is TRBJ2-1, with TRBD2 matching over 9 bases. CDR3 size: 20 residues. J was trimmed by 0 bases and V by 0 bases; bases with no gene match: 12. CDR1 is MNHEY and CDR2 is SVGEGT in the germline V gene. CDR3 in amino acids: CASSYSRASGAFSSYNEQFF. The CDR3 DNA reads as TGTGCCAGCAGTTACTCTAGGGCTAGCGGGGCTTTCAGCTCCTACAATGAGCAGTTCTTC.

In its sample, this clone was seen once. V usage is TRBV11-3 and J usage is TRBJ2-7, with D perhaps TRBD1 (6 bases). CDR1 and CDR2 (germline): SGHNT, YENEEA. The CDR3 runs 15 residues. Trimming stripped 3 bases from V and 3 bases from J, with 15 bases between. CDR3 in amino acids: CASSFDGTLDYEQYF. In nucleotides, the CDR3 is TGTGCCAGCAGCTTCGACGGGACACTCGACTACGAGCAGTACTTC.

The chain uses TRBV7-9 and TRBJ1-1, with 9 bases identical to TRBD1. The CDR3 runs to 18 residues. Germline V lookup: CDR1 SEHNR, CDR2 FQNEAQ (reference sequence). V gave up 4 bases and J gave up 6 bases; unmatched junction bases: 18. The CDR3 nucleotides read TGTGCCAGCAGCTCCCCCCGGGACAGGGCACGGCTTTTCGCTGAAGCTTTCTTT. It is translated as CASSSPRDRARLFAEAFF.

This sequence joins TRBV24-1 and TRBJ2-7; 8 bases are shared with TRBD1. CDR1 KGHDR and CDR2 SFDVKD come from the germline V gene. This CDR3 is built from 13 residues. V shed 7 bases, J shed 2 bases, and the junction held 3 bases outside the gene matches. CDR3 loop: CATRQGVPYEQYF. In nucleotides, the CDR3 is TGTGCCACCAGACAGGGGGTTCCCTACGAGCAGTACTTC.

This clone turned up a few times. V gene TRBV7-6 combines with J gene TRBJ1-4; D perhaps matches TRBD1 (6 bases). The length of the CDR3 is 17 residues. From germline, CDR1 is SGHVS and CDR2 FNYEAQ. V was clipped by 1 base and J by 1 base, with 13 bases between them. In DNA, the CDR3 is TGTGCCAGCAGCTTAGTATGGGGGGGCAGAACTAATGAAAAACTGTTTTTT. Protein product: CASSLVWGGRTNEKLFF.

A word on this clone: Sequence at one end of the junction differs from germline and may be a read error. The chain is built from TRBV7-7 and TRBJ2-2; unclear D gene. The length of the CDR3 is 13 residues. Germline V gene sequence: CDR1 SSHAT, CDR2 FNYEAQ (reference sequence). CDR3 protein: CASSYTNTGELFF. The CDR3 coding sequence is TGTGCTAGCAGCTACACGAACACCGGGGAGCTGTTTTTT.

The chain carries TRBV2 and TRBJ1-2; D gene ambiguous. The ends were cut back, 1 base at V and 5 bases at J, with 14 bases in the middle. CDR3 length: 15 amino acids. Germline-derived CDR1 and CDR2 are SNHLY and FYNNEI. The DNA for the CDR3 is TGTGCCAGCAGTGAAGAGTCGTGGCCTAGTTATGGCTACACCTTC. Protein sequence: CASSEESWPSYGYTF.